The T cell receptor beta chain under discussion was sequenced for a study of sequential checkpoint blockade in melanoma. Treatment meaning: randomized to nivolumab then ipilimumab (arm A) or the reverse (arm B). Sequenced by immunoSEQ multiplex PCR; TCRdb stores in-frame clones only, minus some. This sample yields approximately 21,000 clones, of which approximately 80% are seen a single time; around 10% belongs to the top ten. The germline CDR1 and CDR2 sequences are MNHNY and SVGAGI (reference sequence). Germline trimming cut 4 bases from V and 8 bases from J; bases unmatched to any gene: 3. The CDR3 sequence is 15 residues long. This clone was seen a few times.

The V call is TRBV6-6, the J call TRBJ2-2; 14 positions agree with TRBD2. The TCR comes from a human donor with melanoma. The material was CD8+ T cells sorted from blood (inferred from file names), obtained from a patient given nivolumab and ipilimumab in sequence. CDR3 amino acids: CASSSGLAGAGELFF. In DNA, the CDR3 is TGTGCCAGCAGTTCGGGACTAGCGGGGGCAGGGGAGCTGTTTTTT.